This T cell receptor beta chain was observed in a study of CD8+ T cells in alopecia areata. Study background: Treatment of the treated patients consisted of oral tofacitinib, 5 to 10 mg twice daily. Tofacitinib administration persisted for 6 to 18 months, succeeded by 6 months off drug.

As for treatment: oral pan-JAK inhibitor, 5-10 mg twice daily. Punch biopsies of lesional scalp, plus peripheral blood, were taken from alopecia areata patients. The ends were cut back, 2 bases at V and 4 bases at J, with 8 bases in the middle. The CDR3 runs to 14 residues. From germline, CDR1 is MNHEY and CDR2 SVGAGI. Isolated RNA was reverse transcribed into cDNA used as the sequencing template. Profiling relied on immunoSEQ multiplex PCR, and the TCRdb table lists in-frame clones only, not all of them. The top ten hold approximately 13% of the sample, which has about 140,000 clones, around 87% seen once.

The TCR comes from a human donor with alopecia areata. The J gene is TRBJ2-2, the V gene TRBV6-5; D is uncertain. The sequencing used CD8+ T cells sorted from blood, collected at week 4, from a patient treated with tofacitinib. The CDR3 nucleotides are TGTGCCAGCAGTTACGGTTTCAGCACCGGGGAGCTGTTTTTT. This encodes CASSYGFSTGELFF.